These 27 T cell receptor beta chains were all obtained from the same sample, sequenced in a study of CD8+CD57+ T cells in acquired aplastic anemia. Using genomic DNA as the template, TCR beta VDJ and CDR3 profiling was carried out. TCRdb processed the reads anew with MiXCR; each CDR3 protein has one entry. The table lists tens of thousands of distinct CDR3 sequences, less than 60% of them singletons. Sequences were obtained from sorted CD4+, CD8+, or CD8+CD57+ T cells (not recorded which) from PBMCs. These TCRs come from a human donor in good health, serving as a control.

CDR3 DNA sequence: TGCAGTGCCCAGGACAGGGGACGCTACACCTTC. Translation gives CSAQDRGRYTF. V is TRBV20-1 and J is TRBJ1-2, with 9 bases matching TRBD1. The CDR3 totals 11 residues. Germline V gene lookup returns CDR1 DFQATT and CDR2 SNEGSKA (reference sequence). J gave up 9 bases and V 6 bases, and 5 bases lay outside the gene matches.

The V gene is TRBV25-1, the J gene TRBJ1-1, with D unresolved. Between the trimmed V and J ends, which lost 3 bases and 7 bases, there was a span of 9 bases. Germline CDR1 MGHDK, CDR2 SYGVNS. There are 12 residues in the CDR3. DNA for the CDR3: TGTGCCAGCAGTGAGGGTATCCTTGAAGCTTTCTTT. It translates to CASSEGILEAFF. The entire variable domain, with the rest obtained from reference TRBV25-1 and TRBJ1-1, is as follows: EADIYQTPRYLVIGTGKKITLECSQTMGHDKMYWYQQDPGMELHLIHYSYGVNSTEKGDLSSESTVSRIRTEHFPLTLESARPSHTSQYLCASSEGILEAFFGQGTRLTVV.

The chain's CDR3 is CACRPGPQITDTQYF. The CDR3 coding sequence is TGTGCCTGCCGCCCGGGACCCCAAATCACAGATACGCAGTATTTT. This sequence joins TRBV10-3 and TRBJ2-3; TRBD1 or TRBD2 may be the D gene (5 bases each). V lost 11 bases, J lost 2 bases, and 20 bases lay in between. The germline V gene encodes CDR1 ENHRY and CDR2 SYGVKD. The length of the CDR3 is 15 residues.

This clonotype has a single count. The CDR3 DNA follows: TGTGCCACCAGTGAAACCGGGGCGGGGAGGGAGACAGATACGCAGTATTTT. Protein: CATSETGAGRETDTQYF. The genes are TRBV24-1 and TRBJ2-3; 7 bases map to TRBD2. Germline-derived CDR1 and CDR2 are KGHDR and SFDVKD. V lost 4 bases and J lost 3; bases outside the gene matches: 12. The CDR3 is 17 amino acids.

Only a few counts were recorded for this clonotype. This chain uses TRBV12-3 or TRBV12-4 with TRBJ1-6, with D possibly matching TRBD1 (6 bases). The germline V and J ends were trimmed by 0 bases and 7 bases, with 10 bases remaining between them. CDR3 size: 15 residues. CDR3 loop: CASSLAAGGNSPLHF. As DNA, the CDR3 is TGTGCCAGCAGTTTAGCGGCGGGGGGCAATTCACCCCTCCACTTT.

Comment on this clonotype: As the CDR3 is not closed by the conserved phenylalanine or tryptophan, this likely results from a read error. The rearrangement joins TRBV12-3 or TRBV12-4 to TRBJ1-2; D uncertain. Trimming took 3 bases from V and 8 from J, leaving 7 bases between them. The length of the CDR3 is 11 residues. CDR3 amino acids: CASSFTGGYTL. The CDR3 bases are TGTGCCAGCAGTTTTACGGGGGGCTACACCCTC.

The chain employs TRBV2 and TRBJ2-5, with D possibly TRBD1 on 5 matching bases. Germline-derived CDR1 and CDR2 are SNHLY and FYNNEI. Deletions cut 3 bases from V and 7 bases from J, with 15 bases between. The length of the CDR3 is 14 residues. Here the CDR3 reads CASSEGQDLWTQYF. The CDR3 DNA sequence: TGTGCCAGCAGTGAGGGGCAGGACCTATGGACCCAGTACTTC.

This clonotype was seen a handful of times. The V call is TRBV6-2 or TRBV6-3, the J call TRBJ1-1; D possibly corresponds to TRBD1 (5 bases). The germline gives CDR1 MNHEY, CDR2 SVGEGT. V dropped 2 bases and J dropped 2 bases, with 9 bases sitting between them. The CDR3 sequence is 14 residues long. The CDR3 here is CASSYVDTNTEAFF. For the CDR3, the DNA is TGTGCCAGCAGTTACGTGGACACCAACACTGAAGCTTTCTTT.

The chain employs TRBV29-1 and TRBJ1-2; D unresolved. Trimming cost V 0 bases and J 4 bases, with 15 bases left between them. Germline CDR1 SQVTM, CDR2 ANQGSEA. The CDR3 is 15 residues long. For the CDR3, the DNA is TGCAGCGTTGAAGATCAGAGGGAAGTTCTCTATGGCTACACCTTC. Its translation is CSVEDQREVLYGYTF.

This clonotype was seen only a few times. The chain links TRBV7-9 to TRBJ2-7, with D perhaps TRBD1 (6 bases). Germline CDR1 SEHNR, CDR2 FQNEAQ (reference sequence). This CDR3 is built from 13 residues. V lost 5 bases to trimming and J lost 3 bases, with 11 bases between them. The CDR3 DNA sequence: TGTGCCAGCAGCCCGAGGACAGACTACGAGCAGTACTTC. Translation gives CASSPRTDYEQYF.

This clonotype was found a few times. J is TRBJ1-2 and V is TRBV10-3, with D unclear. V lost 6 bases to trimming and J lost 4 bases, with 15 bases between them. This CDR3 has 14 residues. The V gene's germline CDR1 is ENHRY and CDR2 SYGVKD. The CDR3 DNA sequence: TGTGCCATCAGCCGGAAGGAGTATGGCTATGGCTACACCTTC. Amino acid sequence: CAISRKEYGYGYTF.

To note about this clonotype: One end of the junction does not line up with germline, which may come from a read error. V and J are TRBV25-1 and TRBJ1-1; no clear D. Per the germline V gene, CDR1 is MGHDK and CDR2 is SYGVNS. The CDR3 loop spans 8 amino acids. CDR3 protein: CASSEAIF. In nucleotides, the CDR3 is TGTGCCAGCAGTGAAGCGATTTTT. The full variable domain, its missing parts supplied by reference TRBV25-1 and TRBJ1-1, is EADIYQTPRYLVIGTGKKITLECSQTMGHDKMYWYQQDPGMELHLIHYSYGVNSTEKGDLSSESTVSRIRTEHFPLTLESARPSHTSQYLCASSEAIFGQGTRLTVV.

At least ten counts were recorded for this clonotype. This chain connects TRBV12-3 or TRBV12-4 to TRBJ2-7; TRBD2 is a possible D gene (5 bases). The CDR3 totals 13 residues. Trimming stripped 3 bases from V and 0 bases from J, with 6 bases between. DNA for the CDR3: TGTGCCAGCAGTTTGGGAGTCTCCTACGAGCAGTACTTC. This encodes CASSLGVSYEQYF.

The CDR3 here is CASETSGGARQYF. CDR3 coding DNA: TGCGCCAGCGAGACTAGCGGGGGGGCACGGCAGTACTTC. The V gene is TRBV10-2, the J gene TRBJ2-7; 14 bases match TRBD2. J gave up 9 bases and V 8 bases, and 6 bases lay outside the gene matches. The CDR3 contains 13 residues. Germline CDR1 and CDR2: WSHSY and SAAADI.

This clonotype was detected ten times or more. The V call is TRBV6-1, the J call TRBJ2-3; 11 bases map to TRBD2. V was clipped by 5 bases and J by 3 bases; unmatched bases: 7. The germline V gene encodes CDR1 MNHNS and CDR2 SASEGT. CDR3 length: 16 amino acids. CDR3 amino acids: CASSRTSGGGTDTQYF. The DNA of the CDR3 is TGTGCCAGCAGTCGTACTAGCGGGGGAGGGACAGATACGCAGTATTTT.

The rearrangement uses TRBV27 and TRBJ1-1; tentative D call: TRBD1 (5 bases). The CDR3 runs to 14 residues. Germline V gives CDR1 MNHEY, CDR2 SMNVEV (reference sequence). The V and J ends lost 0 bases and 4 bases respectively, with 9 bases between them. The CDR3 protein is CASSLSGAATEAFF. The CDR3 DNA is TGTGCCAGCAGTTTATCAGGGGCGGCCACTGAAGCTTTCTTT.

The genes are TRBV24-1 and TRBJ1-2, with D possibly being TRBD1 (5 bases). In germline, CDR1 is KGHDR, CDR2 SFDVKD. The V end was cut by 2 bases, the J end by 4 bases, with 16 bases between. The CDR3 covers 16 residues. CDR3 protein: CATSDSQTASFYGYTF. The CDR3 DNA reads TGTGCCACCAGTGATTCCCAGACAGCAAGTTTCTATGGCTACACCTTC.

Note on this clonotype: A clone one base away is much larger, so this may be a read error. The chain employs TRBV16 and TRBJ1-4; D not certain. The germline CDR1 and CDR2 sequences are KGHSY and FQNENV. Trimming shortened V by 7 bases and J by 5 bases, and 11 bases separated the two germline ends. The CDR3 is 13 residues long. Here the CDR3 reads CASTPNWNEKLFF. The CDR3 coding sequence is TGTGCCAGCACCCCTAACTGGAATGAAAAACTGTTTTTT. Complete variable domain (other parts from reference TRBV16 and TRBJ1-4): GEEVAQTPKHLVRGEGQKAKLYCAPIKGHSYVFWYQQVLKNEFKFLISFQNENVFDETGMPKERFSAKCLPNSPCSLEIQATKLEDSAVYFCASTPNWNEKLFFGSGTQLSVL.

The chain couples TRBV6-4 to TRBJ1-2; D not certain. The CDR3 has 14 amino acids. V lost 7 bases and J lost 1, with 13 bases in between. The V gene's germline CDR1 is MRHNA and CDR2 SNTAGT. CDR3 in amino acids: CASTPPSHNYGYTF. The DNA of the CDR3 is TGTGCCAGCACCCCCCCTAGCCATAACTATGGCTACACCTTC.

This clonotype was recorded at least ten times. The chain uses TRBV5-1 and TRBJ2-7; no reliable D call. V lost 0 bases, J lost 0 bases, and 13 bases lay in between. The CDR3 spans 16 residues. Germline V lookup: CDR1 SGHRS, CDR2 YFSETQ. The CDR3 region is CASSLGEGHSSYEQYF. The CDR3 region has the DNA TGCGCCAGCAGCTTGGGAGAAGGCCATAGCTCCTACGAGCAGTACTTC. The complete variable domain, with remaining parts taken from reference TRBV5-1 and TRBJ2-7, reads KAGVTQTPRYLIKTRGQQVTLSCSPISGHRSVSWYQQTPGQGLQFLFEYFSETQRNKGNFPGRFSGRQFSNSRSEMNVSTLELGDSALYLCASSLGEGHSSYEQYFGPGTRLTVT.

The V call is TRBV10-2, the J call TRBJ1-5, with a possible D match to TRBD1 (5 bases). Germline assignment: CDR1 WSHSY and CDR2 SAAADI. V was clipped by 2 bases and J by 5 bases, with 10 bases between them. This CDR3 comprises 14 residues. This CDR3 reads CASSEGDRHQPQHF. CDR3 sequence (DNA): TGCGCCAGCAGTGAGGGTGACAGACATCAGCCCCAGCATTTT.

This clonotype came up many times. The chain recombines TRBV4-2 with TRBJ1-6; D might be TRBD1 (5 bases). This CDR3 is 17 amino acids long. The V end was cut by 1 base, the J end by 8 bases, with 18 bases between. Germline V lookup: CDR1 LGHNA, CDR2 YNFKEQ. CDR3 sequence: CASSQAYGGVGDSPLHF. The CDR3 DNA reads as TGTGCCAGCAGCCAAGCGTATGGAGGGGTTGGCGATTCACCCCTCCACTTT.

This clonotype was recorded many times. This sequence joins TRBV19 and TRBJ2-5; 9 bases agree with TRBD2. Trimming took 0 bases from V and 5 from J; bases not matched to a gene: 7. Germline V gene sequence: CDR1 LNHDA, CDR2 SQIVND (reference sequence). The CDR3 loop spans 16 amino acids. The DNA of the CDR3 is TGTGCCAGTAGTATAGAAGATAGCGGGGGTCGGGAGACCCAGTACTTC. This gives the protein CASSIEDSGGRETQYF.

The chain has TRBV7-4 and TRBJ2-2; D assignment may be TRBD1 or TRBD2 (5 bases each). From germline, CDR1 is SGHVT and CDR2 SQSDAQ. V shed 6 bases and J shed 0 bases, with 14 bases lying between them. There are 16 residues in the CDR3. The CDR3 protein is CASSQAGTANTGELFF. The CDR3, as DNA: TGTGCCAGCAGTCAGGCCGGGACCGCGAACACCGGGGAGCTGTTTTTT. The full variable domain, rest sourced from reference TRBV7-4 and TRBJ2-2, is GAGVSQSPRYKVAKRGRDVALRCDSISGHVTLYWYRQTLGQGSEVLTYSQSDAQRDKSGRPSGRFSAERPERSVSTLKIQRTEQGDSAVYLCASSQAGTANTGELFFGEGSRLTVL.

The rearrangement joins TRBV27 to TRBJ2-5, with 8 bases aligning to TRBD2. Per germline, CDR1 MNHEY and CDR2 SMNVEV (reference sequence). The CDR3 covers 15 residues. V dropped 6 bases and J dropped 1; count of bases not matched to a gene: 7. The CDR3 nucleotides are TGTGCCAGCAGCGCGGGGGGCCGCTTCCAAGAGACCCAGTACTTC. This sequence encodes CASSAGGRFQETQYF.

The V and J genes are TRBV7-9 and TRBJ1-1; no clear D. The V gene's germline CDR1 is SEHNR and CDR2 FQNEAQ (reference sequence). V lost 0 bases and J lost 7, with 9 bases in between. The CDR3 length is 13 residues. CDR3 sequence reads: CASSLARRDEAFF. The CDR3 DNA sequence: TGTGCCAGCAGCTTAGCCCGGAGGGATGAAGCTTTCTTT.

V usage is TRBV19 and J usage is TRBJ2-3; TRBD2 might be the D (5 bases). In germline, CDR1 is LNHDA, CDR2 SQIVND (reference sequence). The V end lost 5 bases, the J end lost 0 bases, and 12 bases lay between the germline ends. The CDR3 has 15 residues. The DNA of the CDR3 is TGTGCCAGTAGTTGGTTAGCGACTAGCACAGATACGCAGTATTTT. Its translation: CASSWLATSTDTQYF.